Listed below are T cell receptor beta chains from one sample, sequenced in a study of Graves' ophthalmopathy and Graves' hyperthyroidism. TCRdb independently ran MiXCR on the multiplex PCR reads; one entry per CDR3 protein. The data contain around 1,200,000 distinct CDR3 sequences, less than 45% of them singletons. Sequenced: peripheral blood or thyroid tissue (not recorded which). The receptors originated from an adult man with Graves' hyperthyroidism. Both conserved end residues are part of each CDR3. The D gene is left open where the match is weak. Some rows have no size entry. The others give once, few or many, or a class for an expanded clone.

15 | TRBJ1-4 | few | NA | TRBV6-5 | CASSYSRWDVEKLFF | TGTGCCAGCAGTTACTCGCGGTGGGATGTTGAAAAACTGTTTTTT
14 | TRBJ2-3 | NA | NA | TRBV9 | CASSNGQRTDTQYF | TGTGCCAGCAGCAATGGACAGCGCACAGATACGCAGTATTTT
14 | TRBJ1-4 | once | NA | TRBV14 | CASSQGRLNEKLFF | TGTGCCAGCAGCCAAGGACGGCTTAATGAAAAACTGTTTTTT
18 | TRBJ1-1 | NA | TRBD1 | TRBV20-1 | CSASPPHRGPVGMAEAFF | TGCAGTGCTAGCCCGCCGCACAGGGGGCCAGTGGGTATGGCTGAAGCTTTCTTT
16 | TRBJ1-6 | once | NA | TRBV20-1 | CSAHTLMGGIHSPLHF | TGCAGTGCCCACACCCTTATGGGAGGGATACATTCACCCCTCCACTTT
14 | TRBJ1-2 | few | NA | TRBV13 | CASSFSGQNYGYTF | TGTGCCAGCAGTTTTTCGGGACAAAACTATGGCTACACCTTC
14 | TRBJ2-5 | many | NA | TRBV7-9 | CASSQWDTQETQYF | TGTGCCAGCAGCCAATGGGACACCCAAGAGACCCAGTACTTC
11 | TRBJ2-7 | few | NA | TRBV20-1 | CSVGQVYEQYF | TGCAGTGTAGGGCAAGTCTACGAGCAGTACTTC
15 | TRBJ2-2 | few | TRBD1 | TRBV6-2/TRBV6-3 | CASTRTGTNTGELFF | TGTGCCAGCACCAGGACAGGAACGAACACCGGGGAGCTGTTTTTT
14 | TRBJ1-1 | many | NA | TRBV12-3/TRBV12-4 | CASSLSSGNTEAFF | TGTGCCAGCAGTTTATCGTCAGGGAACACTGAAGCTTTCTTT
14 | TRBJ1-5 | many | TRBD1 | TRBV24-1 | CATGQGLGSQPQHF | TGTGCCACAGGACAGGGTTTGGGGTCGCAGCCCCAGCATTTT
15 | TRBJ1-5 | NA | NA | TRBV20-1 | CSARGGRGPHQPQHF | TGCAGTGCTAGAGGAGGGCGCGGACCGCATCAGCCCCAGCATTTT
14 | TRBJ2-7 | many | NA | TRBV20-1 | CSASRLAVSYEQYF | TGCAGTGCTAGTAGGCTAGCAGTCTCCTACGAGCAGTACTTC
14 | TRBJ1-5 | NA | NA | TRBV7-9 | CASSSALGNQPQHF | TGTGCCAGCAGTTCCGCCCTGGGGAATCAGCCCCAGCATTTT
14 | TRBJ2-7 | few | NA | TRBV5-5 | CASSLSGPAYEQYF | TGTGCCAGCAGCTTGTCAGGGCCGGCCTACGAGCAGTACTTC
13 | TRBJ1-1 | many | NA | TRBV2 | CASRFKGGTEAFF | TGTGCCAGCAGATTCAAGGGAGGCACTGAAGCTTTCTTT
15 | TRBJ2-7 | many | TRBD2 | TRBV7-7 | CASSLASGIAYEQYF | TGTGCCAGCAGCTTGGCTAGCGGGATAGCCTACGAGCAGTACTTC
14 | TRBJ1-5 | NA | NA | TRBV4-3 | CASSQNLTDQPQHF | TGCGCCAGCAGCCAAAATTTGACCGATCAGCCCCAGCATTTT
18 | TRBJ2-1 | NA | NA | TRBV7-6 | CASSLGPVVGSSYNEQFF | TGTGCCAGCAGCTTAGGTCCCGTAGTCGGTAGCTCCTACAATGAGCAGTTCTTC
13 | TRBJ1-1 | NA | NA | TRBV5-6 | CASSLGPPSEAFF | TGCGCCAGCAGCTTGGGACCGCCGTCCGAAGCTTTCTTT
11 | TRBJ1-6 | NA | NA | TRBV6-5 | CASSEWLYLHF | TGTGCCAGCAGTGAGTGGCTCTACCTCCACTTT
14 | TRBJ1-6 | few | NA | TRBV28 | CASSSPWDNSPLHF | TGTGCCAGCAGTTCCCCCTGGGATAATTCACCCCTCCACTTT
15 | TRBJ1-4 | NA | TRBD1 | TRBV7-9 | CAGSHGTGMGEKLFF | TGTGCCGGCAGCCACGGGACAGGGATGGGTGAAAAACTGTTTTTT
13 | TRBJ2-7 | many | NA | TRBV5-1 | CASSLEGPYEQYF | TGTGCCAGCAGCTTAGAGGGGCCCTACGAGCAGTACTTC
15 | TRBJ1-4 | few | TRBD1 | TRBV5-6 | CASSWGGQDNEKLFF | TGTGCCAGCAGCTGGGGAGGACAGGATAATGAAAAACTGTTTTTT
16 | TRBJ2-2 | NA | NA | TRBV7-8 | CASSPTGPANTGELFF | TGTGCCAGCAGCCCAACAGGGCCCGCAAACACCGGGGAGCTGTTTTTT
12 | TRBJ2-3 | many | NA | TRBV29-1 | CSVGQNTDTQYF | TGCAGCGTTGGGCAGAACACAGATACGCAGTATTTT
13 | TRBJ1-1 | NA | NA | TRBV29-1 | CSVEERRGAKAFF | TGCAGCGTTGAAGAGAGACGGGGGGCTAAAGCTTTCTTT
15 | TRBJ2-2 | many | NA | TRBV9 | CASSGGGPRTGELFF | TGTGCCAGCAGCGGGGGGGGCCCGAGAACCGGGGAGCTGTTTTTT
13 | TRBJ1-1 | NA | TRBD1 | TRBV20-1 | CSALRGLGTEAFF | TGCAGTGCTTTGAGGGGGCTGGGCACTGAAGCTTTCTTT